Listed below are T cell receptor beta chains from one sample, sequenced in a study of cytomegalovirus exposure and HLA in healthy donors. Data came from immunoSEQ multiplex PCR; TCRdb stores just in-frame clones and leaves some out. The sample has fewer than 150,000 clones, roughly 83% seen once. The sequenced sample consisted of PBMCs. Receptor source: a man younger than 35 in good health and CMV-seronegative. Both conserved end residues are part of each CDR3. The order of the fields is clone size, D gene, J gene, V gene, CDR3 protein, CDR3 DNA. D genes are given only for firm matches. Clone sizes are given selectively: once, few, many, or a class where the clone is expanded.

clone size: once; D gene: NA; J gene: TRBJ1-3; V gene: TRBV30; CDR3 protein: CAWSAQGRGGYSGNTIYF; CDR3 DNA: TGTGCCTGGAGTGCTCAGGGGAGGGGGGGGTACTCTGGAAACACCATATATTTT
clone size: NA; D gene: TRBD1; J gene: TRBJ1-2; V gene: TRBV7-9; CDR3 protein: CASSRSGQNFGYGYTF; CDR3 DNA: TGTGCCAGCAGCCGATCGGGACAGAATTTTGGCTATGGCTACACCTTC
clone size: NA; D gene: TRBD1; J gene: TRBJ1-5; V gene: TRBV7-2; CDR3 protein: CASSPDRGSNQPQHF; CDR3 DNA: TGTGCCAGCAGCCCGGACAGGGGCAGCAATCAGCCCCAGCATTTT
clone size: few; D gene: TRBD2; J gene: TRBJ2-7; V gene: TRBV10-1; CDR3 protein: CASRGTSGGCEQYF; CDR3 DNA: TGCGCCAGCAGGGGGACTAGCGGGGGTTGCGAGCAGTACTTC
clone size: NA; D gene: TRBD2; J gene: TRBJ2-1; V gene: TRBV5-1; CDR3 protein: CASRGTSGSHEQFF; CDR3 DNA: TGCGCCAGCAGGGGGACTAGCGGGAGTCATGAGCAGTTCTTC
clone size: few; D gene: TRBD1; J gene: TRBJ1-4; V gene: TRBV30; CDR3 protein: CAWSSGTGAEKLFF; CDR3 DNA: TGTGCCTGGAGTTCCGGGACAGGGGCTGAAAAACTGTTTTTT
clone size: NA; D gene: NA; J gene: TRBJ1-5; V gene: TRBV30; CDR3 protein: CAWSPGAGSNQPQHF; CDR3 DNA: TGTGCCTGGAGCCCGGGAGCGGGAAGCAATCAGCCCCAGCATTTT
clone size: NA; D gene: NA; J gene: TRBJ1-1; V gene: TRBV27; CDR3 protein: CASSYKAGAPEAFF; CDR3 DNA: TGTGCCAGCAGTTACAAGGCTGGGGCCCCTGAAGCTTTCTTT
clone size: NA; D gene: TRBD1; J gene: TRBJ2-5; V gene: TRBV7-9; CDR3 protein: CASSEGQRAETQYF; CDR3 DNA: TGTGCCAGCAGCGAGGGACAGAGAGCAGAGACCCAGTACTTC
clone size: NA; D gene: TRBD1; J gene: TRBJ1-4; V gene: TRBV7-9; CDR3 protein: CASSLGGQDKLFF; CDR3 DNA: TGTGCCAGCAGCTTAGGGGGACAGGATAAACTGTTTTTT
clone size: NA; D gene: NA; J gene: TRBJ1-5; V gene: TRBV15; CDR3 protein: CATSREGGQPQHF; CDR3 DNA: TGTGCCACCAGCAGAGAAGGGGGTCAGCCCCAGCATTTT
clone size: NA; D gene: TRBD2; J gene: TRBJ2-1; V gene: TRBV7-2; CDR3 protein: CASSVATSGLGEQFF; CDR3 DNA: TGTGCCAGCAGCGTAGCCACTAGCGGGTTGGGTGAGCAGTTCTTC
clone size: few; D gene: TRBD1; J gene: TRBJ1-1; V gene: TRBV6-1; CDR3 protein: CASSDPAGGASQAFF; CDR3 DNA: TGTGCCAGCAGTGATCCGGCAGGGGGCGCGTCTCAAGCTTTCTTT
clone size: NA; D gene: TRBD1; J gene: TRBJ2-7; V gene: TRBV29-1; CDR3 protein: CSVELGQGRYEQYF; CDR3 DNA: TGCAGCGTTGAATTGGGACAGGGGAGGTACGAGCAGTACTTC
clone size: NA; D gene: TRBD1; J gene: TRBJ1-5; V gene: TRBV6-6; CDR3 protein: CASRIGQGEGNQPQHF; CDR3 DNA: TGTGCCAGCAGAATAGGACAGGGAGAAGGCAATCAGCCCCAGCATTTT
clone size: NA; D gene: NA; J gene: TRBJ1-6; V gene: TRBV19; CDR3 protein: CASSTTGRKDSPLHF; CDR3 DNA: TGTGCCAGTAGTACGACCGGGAGAAAGGATTCACCCCTCCACTTT
clone size: NA; D gene: NA; J gene: TRBJ1-2; V gene: TRBV5-1; CDR3 protein: CASSSEAVGYTF; CDR3 DNA: TGCGCCAGCAGCTCGGAAGCGGTTGGCTACACCTTC
clone size: once; D gene: NA; J gene: TRBJ2-1; V gene: TRBV19; CDR3 protein: CASSGGTHNEQFF; CDR3 DNA: TGTGCCAGTAGCGGGGGAACCCACAATGAGCAGTTCTTC
clone size: NA; D gene: TRBD1; J gene: TRBJ2-1; V gene: TRBV9; CDR3 protein: CASNPTGSVNEQFF; CDR3 DNA: TGTGCCAGCAACCCGACAGGGTCAGTCAATGAGCAGTTCTTC
clone size: few; D gene: NA; J gene: TRBJ1-3; V gene: TRBV30; CDR3 protein: CAWRVTSSGNTIYF; CDR3 DNA: TGTGCCTGGAGAGTGACAAGCTCTGGAAACACCATATATTTT
clone size: NA; D gene: TRBD2; J gene: TRBJ2-3; V gene: TRBV5-4; CDR3 protein: CASRPGTSGGRTDTQYF; CDR3 DNA: TGTGCCAGCAGACCCGGGACTAGCGGGGGGCGCACAGATACGCAGTATTTT
clone size: NA; D gene: TRBD1; J gene: TRBJ1-1; V gene: TRBV28; CDR3 protein: CASSPTLGTGVSEAFF; CDR3 DNA: TGTGCCAGCAGTCCCACTCTCGGGACAGGGGTTTCTGAAGCTTTCTTT
clone size: NA; D gene: NA; J gene: TRBJ2-1; V gene: TRBV27; CDR3 protein: CASSSGSYNEQFF; CDR3 DNA: TGTGCCAGCAGTTCCGGGTCTTACAATGAGCAGTTCTTC
clone size: NA; D gene: TRBD2; J gene: TRBJ2-1; V gene: TRBV6-1; CDR3 protein: CASSPGGANNEQFF; CDR3 DNA: TGTGCCAGCAGCCCGGGGGGGGCTAACAATGAGCAGTTCTTC
clone size: NA; D gene: TRBD1; J gene: TRBJ1-2; V gene: TRBV7-9; CDR3 protein: CASSRQGANYGYTF; CDR3 DNA: TGTGCCAGCAGCCGACAGGGGGCAAACTATGGCTACACCTTC
clone size: NA; D gene: NA; J gene: TRBJ1-5; V gene: TRBV4-1; CDR3 protein: CASSQSKQPQHF; CDR3 DNA: TGCGCCAGCAGCCAATCTAAGCAGCCCCAGCATTTT
clone size: NA; D gene: TRBD1; J gene: TRBJ1-1; V gene: TRBV30; CDR3 protein: CAHRQGADTEAFF; CDR3 DNA: TGTGCCCACAGACAGGGGGCGGACACTGAAGCTTTCTTT
clone size: few; D gene: TRBD1; J gene: TRBJ1-1; V gene: TRBV18; CDR3 protein: CASSQDRGMNTEAFF; CDR3 DNA: TGTGCCAGCTCACAAGACAGGGGGATGAACACTGAAGCTTTCTTT
clone size: NA; D gene: TRBD1; J gene: TRBJ1-2; V gene: TRBV4-1; CDR3 protein: CASSQAGGQTYGYTF; CDR3 DNA: TGCGCCAGCAGCCAAGCCGGGGGACAGACCTATGGCTACACCTTC
clone size: NA; D gene: NA; J gene: TRBJ2-2; V gene: TRBV27; CDR3 protein: CATGRATGELFF; CDR3 DNA: TGTGCCACTGGCAGGGCCACCGGGGAGCTGTTTTTT
clone size: NA; D gene: TRBD1; J gene: TRBJ1-1; V gene: TRBV2; CDR3 protein: CASSRDRGNTEAFF; CDR3 DNA: TGTGCCAGCAGCCGGGACAGGGGTAACACTGAAGCTTTCTTT
clone size: NA; D gene: NA; J gene: TRBJ2-6; V gene: TRBV5-4; CDR3 protein: CASSLTGFTGANVLTF; CDR3 DNA: TGTGCCAGCAGCCTAACAGGGTTCACTGGGGCCAACGTCCTGACTTTC
clone size: NA; D gene: TRBD1; J gene: TRBJ1-5; V gene: TRBV28; CDR3 protein: CASSLSGQGPYSNQPQHF; CDR3 DNA: TGTGCCAGCAGTTTAAGCGGACAGGGCCCATATAGCAATCAGCCCCAGCATTTT
clone size: NA; D gene: NA; J gene: TRBJ2-7; V gene: TRBV5-1; CDR3 protein: CASSEGLDYEQYF; CDR3 DNA: TGCGCCAGCAGCGAGGGACTTGACTACGAGCAGTACTTC
clone size: NA; D gene: TRBD1; J gene: TRBJ1-4; V gene: TRBV6-1; CDR3 protein: CASSERDRASVANEKLFF; CDR3 DNA: TGTGCCAGCAGTGAAAGGGACAGGGCCTCTGTGGCTAATGAAAAACTGTTTTTT
clone size: NA; D gene: TRBD2; J gene: TRBJ2-1; V gene: TRBV11-2; CDR3 protein: CASSVGTSGGDEQFF; CDR3 DNA: TGTGCCAGCAGCGTCGGGACTAGCGGGGGTGATGAGCAGTTCTTC
clone size: few; D gene: TRBD1; J gene: TRBJ1-2; V gene: TRBV5-6; CDR3 protein: CASSFWDRGPYGYTF; CDR3 DNA: TGTGCCAGCAGCTTCTGGGACAGGGGGCCCTATGGCTACACCTTC
clone size: NA; D gene: TRBD1; J gene: TRBJ1-4; V gene: TRBV7-8; CDR3 protein: CASSPDRVSTNEKLFF; CDR3 DNA: TGTGCCAGCAGCCCGGACAGGGTGTCAACTAATGAAAAACTGTTTTTT
clone size: NA; D gene: NA; J gene: TRBJ1-1; V gene: TRBV27; CDR3 protein: CASSSVVRSDTEAFF; CDR3 DNA: TGTGCCAGCAGTTCTGTGGTGCGATCGGACACTGAAGCTTTCTTT
clone size: NA; D gene: NA; J gene: TRBJ1-1; V gene: TRBV13; CDR3 protein: CASSTGQRHAEAFF; CDR3 DNA: TGTGCCAGCAGCACAGGACAGCGTCACGCTGAAGCTTTCTTT
clone size: NA; D gene: TRBD1; J gene: TRBJ2-2; V gene: TRBV5-6; CDR3 protein: CASSKRTGGADTGELFF; CDR3 DNA: TGTGCCAGCAGCAAACGGACAGGGGGCGCGGACACCGGGGAGCTGTTTTTT
clone size: NA; D gene: NA; J gene: TRBJ1-1; V gene: TRBV2; CDR3 protein: CASSQENTEAFF; CDR3 DNA: TGTGCCAGCAGTCAGGAGAACACTGAAGCTTTCTTT
clone size: NA; D gene: NA; J gene: TRBJ2-1; V gene: TRBV5-1; CDR3 protein: CASSKGQYNEQFF; CDR3 DNA: TGCGCCAGCAGCAAGGGACAATACAATGAGCAGTTCTTC
clone size: few; D gene: NA; J gene: TRBJ2-7; V gene: TRBV5-1; CDR3 protein: CASGGPWDGTYEQYF; CDR3 DNA: TGCGCCAGCGGAGGGCCTTGGGACGGGACCTACGAGCAGTACTTC
clone size: NA; D gene: TRBD1; J gene: TRBJ1-1; V gene: TRBV5-5; CDR3 protein: CASSRRTGGGTEAFF; CDR3 DNA: TGTGCCAGCAGCCGAAGGACAGGGGGTGGCACTGAAGCTTTCTTT
clone size: NA; D gene: NA; J gene: TRBJ1-5; V gene: TRBV7-8; CDR3 protein: CASSLGAVPSNQPQHF; CDR3 DNA: TGTGCCAGCAGCTTAGGGGCCGTTCCGAGCAATCAGCCCCAGCATTTT
clone size: NA; D gene: TRBD2; J gene: TRBJ2-7; V gene: TRBV7-2; CDR3 protein: CASSSGTSVYEQYF; CDR3 DNA: TGTGCCAGCAGCTCCGGGACTAGCGTGTACGAGCAGTACTTC
clone size: few; D gene: TRBD1; J gene: TRBJ1-6; V gene: TRBV28; CDR3 protein: CASSETGSNSPLHF; CDR3 DNA: TGTGCCAGCAGTGAGACAGGGTCGAACTCACCCCTCCACTTT
clone size: NA; D gene: NA; J gene: TRBJ1-2; V gene: TRBV27; CDR3 protein: CASRPSGAGANYGYTF; CDR3 DNA: TGTGCCAGCAGGCCTTCCGGGGCAGGGGCCAACTATGGCTACACCTTC
clone size: NA; D gene: TRBD2; J gene: TRBJ2-1; V gene: TRBV4-1; CDR3 protein: CASSQLGAGRFNEQFF; CDR3 DNA: TGCGCCAGCAGCCAGCTCGGTGCCGGGAGGTTCAATGAGCAGTTCTTC
clone size: NA; D gene: NA; J gene: TRBJ2-3; V gene: TRBV11-1; CDR3 protein: CASSPGGPDTQYF; CDR3 DNA: TGTGCCAGCAGCCCAGGGGGGCCAGATACGCAGTATTTT